This note documents a single T cell receptor beta chain sequence. Measured with immunoSEQ multiplex PCR; TCRdb has only the in-frame clones, and not every one. The repertoire holds around 280,000 clones, with around 91% as singletons. Recruits, aged roughly 18 to 90 years, lived in roughly 22 US areas. Researchers sorted participants into cohorts using their self-reported clinical history. Trimming removed 6 bases at V and 0 bases at J, with 21 bases between. The CDR3 sequence is 18 residues long. Germline V lookup: CDR1 MNHEY, CDR2 SMNVEV (reference sequence). This record belongs to a study of blood T cell repertoires in COVID-19. Whole-study context: Acute and convalescent COVID-19 specimens originated in the United States, Italy and Spain.

Material: PBMCs or T cells enriched from blood (not recorded which). The J gene is TRBJ2-4, the V gene TRBV27, with a weak D call TRBD2 (5 bases). The sequence derives from a woman between 18 and 29 years old with acute COVID-19. The chain's CDR3 is CASRIQTGLLLAKNIQYF. CDR3 nucleotide sequence: TGTGCCAGCAGGATACAGACTGGACTGCTACTAGCCAAAAACATTCAGTACTTC.